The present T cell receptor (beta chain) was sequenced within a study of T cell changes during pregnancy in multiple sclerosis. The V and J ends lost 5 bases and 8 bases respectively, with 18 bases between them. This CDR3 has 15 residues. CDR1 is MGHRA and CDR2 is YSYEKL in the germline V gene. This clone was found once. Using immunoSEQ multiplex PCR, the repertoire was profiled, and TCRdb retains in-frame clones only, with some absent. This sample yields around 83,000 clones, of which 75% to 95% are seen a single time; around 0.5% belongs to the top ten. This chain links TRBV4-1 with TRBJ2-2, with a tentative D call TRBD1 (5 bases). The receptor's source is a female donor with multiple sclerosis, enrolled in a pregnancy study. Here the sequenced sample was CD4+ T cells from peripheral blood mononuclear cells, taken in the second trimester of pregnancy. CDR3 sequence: CASSFPDSDYGELFF. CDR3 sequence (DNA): TGCGCCAGCAGCTTCCCAGACAGCGATTATGGGGAGCTGTTTTTT.